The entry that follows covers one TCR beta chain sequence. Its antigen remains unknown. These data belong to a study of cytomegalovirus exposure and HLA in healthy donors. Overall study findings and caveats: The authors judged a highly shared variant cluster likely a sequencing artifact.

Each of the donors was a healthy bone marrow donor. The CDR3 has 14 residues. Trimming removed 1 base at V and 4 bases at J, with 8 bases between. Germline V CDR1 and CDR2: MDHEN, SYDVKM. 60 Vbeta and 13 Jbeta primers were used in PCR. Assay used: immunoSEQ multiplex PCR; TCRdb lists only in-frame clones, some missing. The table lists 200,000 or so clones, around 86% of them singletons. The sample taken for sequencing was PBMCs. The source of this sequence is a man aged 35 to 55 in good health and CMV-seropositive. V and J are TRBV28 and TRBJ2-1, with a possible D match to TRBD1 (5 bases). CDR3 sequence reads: CASSLLDTYNEQFF. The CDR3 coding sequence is TGTGCCAGCAGTTTATTGGACACTTACAATGAGCAGTTCTTC.